This is a list of T cell receptor beta chains from one sample in a study of yellow fever vaccine responses in identical twins. TCRdb reanalysed the RT-PCR reads using MiXCR and keeps one entry per CDR3 protein. The sample has about 9,000 distinct CDR3 sequences; 75% to 90% are singletons. The sequenced sample was T cells from blood (PBMCs), unsorted or a sorted subset (not recorded which), obtained before or after yellow fever vaccination (not recorded which). All receptors come from a young woman who received the yellow fever vaccine. Each CDR3 is given with its conserved first and last residue. Each record gives: J gene, clone size, V gene, D gene, CDR3 protein, CDR3 DNA. D genes are given only for firm matches. Where a row states a size, it is once, few, many or the class of an expanded clone; other rows omit it.

J gene: TRBJ1-2
clone size: few
V gene: TRBV7-2
D gene: TRBD1
CDR3 protein: CASSTDRAAPGYTF
CDR3 DNA: TGTGCCAGCAGCACGGACAGGGCGGCGCCTGGCTACACCTTC

J gene: TRBJ2-5
clone size: once
V gene: TRBV27
D gene: -
CDR3 protein: CASSREGFQETQYF
CDR3 DNA: TGTGCCAGCAGTAGAGAGGGTTTCCAAGAGACCCAGTACTTC

J gene: TRBJ2-1
clone size: -
V gene: TRBV6-2/TRBV6-3
D gene: -
CDR3 protein: CASSYSFGGRVVNEQFF
CDR3 DNA: TGTGCCAGCAGTTACTCTTTCGGGGGTCGGGTCGTCAATGAGCAGTTCTTC

J gene: TRBJ1-5
clone size: -
V gene: TRBV20-1
D gene: -
CDR3 protein: CSARDGKGSNQPQHF
CDR3 DNA: TGCAGTGCTAGAGATGGAAAGGGGAGCAATCAGCCCCAGCATTTT

J gene: TRBJ2-7
clone size: -
V gene: TRBV29-1
D gene: -
CDR3 protein: CSVGDSSYEQYF
CDR3 DNA: TGCAGCGTTGGAGACAGTTCCTACGAGCAGTACTTC

J gene: TRBJ2-5
clone size: -
V gene: TRBV7-9
D gene: -
CDR3 protein: CASSQSYQETQYF
CDR3 DNA: TGTGCCAGCAGCCAAAGTTATCAAGAGACCCAGTACTTC

J gene: TRBJ1-2
clone size: -
V gene: TRBV15
D gene: TRBD1
CDR3 protein: CATSNGPSEDRVQRGYTF
CDR3 DNA: TGTGCCACCAGCAATGGCCCCTCGGAGGACAGGGTCCAACGTGGCTACACCTTC

J gene: TRBJ2-7
clone size: -
V gene: TRBV18
D gene: TRBD1
CDR3 protein: CASSGQGGSSYEQYF
CDR3 DNA: TGTGCCAGCTCAGGACAGGGGGGGAGCTCCTACGAGCAGTACTTC

J gene: TRBJ2-7
clone size: few
V gene: TRBV11-2
D gene: -
CDR3 protein: CASRVPGGTYEQYF
CDR3 DNA: TGTGCCAGCAGGGTTCCGGGCGGGACCTACGAGCAGTACTTC

J gene: TRBJ2-7
clone size: -
V gene: TRBV12-3/TRBV12-4
D gene: TRBD2
CDR3 protein: CASSRSSGSSYEQYF
CDR3 DNA: TGTGCCAGCAGTCGCTCTAGCGGGAGCTCCTACGAGCAGTACTTC

J gene: TRBJ2-5
clone size: -
V gene: TRBV18
D gene: -
CDR3 protein: CASSPWTSLETQYF
CDR3 DNA: TGTGCCAGCTCACCCTGGACCTCCTTAGAGACCCAGTACTTC

J gene: TRBJ2-2
clone size: once
V gene: TRBV20-1
D gene: TRBD2
CDR3 protein: CSASRLAGNTGELFF
CDR3 DNA: TGCAGTGCTAGTCGCCTAGCGGGAAACACCGGGGAGCTGTTTTTT

J gene: TRBJ2-1
clone size: -
V gene: TRBV2
D gene: -
CDR3 protein: CASSDRGGTTLLNEQFF
CDR3 DNA: TGTGCCAGCAGTGATCGTGGCGGGACCACCTTGTTGAATGAGCAGTTCTTC

J gene: TRBJ2-1
clone size: -
V gene: TRBV7-6
D gene: -
CDR3 protein: CASSLALESNYNEQFF
CDR3 DNA: TGTGCCAGCAGCTTAGCCTTAGAAAGCAATTACAATGAGCAGTTCTTC

J gene: TRBJ1-5
clone size: -
V gene: TRBV5-1
D gene: TRBD1
CDR3 protein: CASSPGPGTGGDQPQHF
CDR3 DNA: TGCGCCAGCAGCCCGGGCCCCGGGACAGGGGGCGATCAGCCCCAGCATTTT

J gene: TRBJ2-7
clone size: -
V gene: TRBV18
D gene: -
CDR3 protein: CASSPTSYEQYF
CDR3 DNA: TGTGCCAGCTCACCGACTTCCTACGAGCAGTACTTC

J gene: TRBJ1-1
clone size: -
V gene: TRBV11-1
D gene: -
CDR3 protein: CASSSVGVNTEAFF
CDR3 DNA: TGTGCCAGCAGCTCCGTGGGGGTAAACACTGAAGCTTTCTTT

J gene: TRBJ2-5
clone size: -
V gene: TRBV24-1
D gene: -
CDR3 protein: CATSDYVTQYF
CDR3 DNA: TGTGCCACCAGTGATTATGTGACCCAGTACTTC

J gene: TRBJ2-7
clone size: -
V gene: TRBV2
D gene: TRBD1
CDR3 protein: CASSVGTGGYEQYF
CDR3 DNA: TGTGCCAGCAGTGTGGGGACAGGGGGGTACGAGCAGTACTTC

J gene: TRBJ2-5
clone size: -
V gene: TRBV11-2
D gene: -
CDR3 protein: CASSLDPAIWGMQETQYF
CDR3 DNA: TGTGCCAGCAGCTTAGATCCGGCTATTTGGGGGATGCAAGAGACCCAGTACTTC

J gene: TRBJ1-2
clone size: -
V gene: TRBV2
D gene: -
CDR3 protein: CASRTPGSNYGYTF
CDR3 DNA: TGTGCCAGCAGGACCCCGGGATCTAACTATGGCTACACCTTC

J gene: TRBJ2-3
clone size: -
V gene: TRBV11-1
D gene: -
CDR3 protein: CASSLVSGNTDTQYF
CDR3 DNA: TGTGCCAGCAGCTTAGTTTCCGGGAACACAGATACGCAGTATTTT

J gene: TRBJ2-1
clone size: -
V gene: TRBV3-1
D gene: TRBD2
CDR3 protein: CASSQEQLAVYNEQFF
CDR3 DNA: TGTGCCAGCAGCCAAGAACAACTAGCGGTTTACAATGAGCAGTTCTTC

J gene: TRBJ2-1
clone size: few
V gene: TRBV4-3
D gene: TRBD2
CDR3 protein: CASSQTPGTMYNEQFF
CDR3 DNA: TGCGCCAGCAGCCAAACCCCCGGGACTATGTACAATGAGCAGTTCTTC

J gene: TRBJ2-2
clone size: -
V gene: TRBV4-2
D gene: -
CDR3 protein: CASSQDSVTNTGELFF
CDR3 DNA: TGTGCCAGCAGCCAAGATAGCGTTACGAACACCGGGGAGCTGTTTTTT

J gene: TRBJ1-6
clone size: -
V gene: TRBV10-1
D gene: -
CDR3 protein: CASSEAVQTNSPLHF
CDR3 DNA: TGCGCCAGCAGTGAAGCTGTACAGACTAATTCACCCCTCCACTTT

J gene: TRBJ1-2
clone size: -
V gene: TRBV24-1
D gene: -
CDR3 protein: CATMSSTEVPYGYTF
CDR3 DNA: TGTGCCACCATGTCCTCGACAGAGGTCCCATATGGCTACACCTTC

J gene: TRBJ2-3
clone size: -
V gene: TRBV29-1
D gene: -
CDR3 protein: CSVARDYTDTQYF
CDR3 DNA: TGCAGCGTTGCTAGAGACTACACAGATACGCAGTATTTT

J gene: TRBJ2-5
clone size: -
V gene: TRBV9
D gene: TRBD1
CDR3 protein: CASSVGQGGDQETQYF
CDR3 DNA: TGTGCCAGCAGCGTAGGACAGGGGGGGGACCAAGAGACCCAGTACTTC

J gene: TRBJ2-5
clone size: -
V gene: TRBV7-2
D gene: -
CDR3 protein: CASSLALETQYF
CDR3 DNA: TGTGCCAGCAGCTTAGCGTTAGAGACCCAGTACTTC

J gene: TRBJ2-1
clone size: -
V gene: TRBV11-1
D gene: TRBD1
CDR3 protein: CASSTGDRASSYNEQFF
CDR3 DNA: TGTGCCAGCAGCACTGGGGACAGGGCAAGCTCCTACAATGAGCAGTTCTTC

J gene: TRBJ1-2
clone size: -
V gene: TRBV20-1
D gene: -
CDR3 protein: CSARDQRLYGYTF
CDR3 DNA: TGCAGTGCTAGAGATCAGCGCCTATATGGCTACACCTTC

J gene: TRBJ2-7
clone size: -
V gene: TRBV13
D gene: TRBD2
CDR3 protein: CASSERGSGRIHEQYF
CDR3 DNA: TGTGCCAGCAGCGAAAGAGGGAGCGGGAGGATCCACGAGCAGTACTTC

J gene: TRBJ2-1
clone size: -
V gene: TRBV10-3
D gene: -
CDR3 protein: CAISGDGSDHEQFF
CDR3 DNA: TGTGCCATCAGCGGGGACGGTAGCGACCATGAGCAGTTCTTC

J gene: TRBJ2-2
clone size: -
V gene: TRBV20-1
D gene: TRBD2
CDR3 protein: CSAKEREYGELFF
CDR3 DNA: TGCAGTGCTAAAGAGCGGGAGTACGGGGAGCTGTTTTTT